Listed here are 25 T cell receptor beta chains from one sample, sequenced in a study of vaccination and CD4 T cells after COVID-19. Regarding treatment: approximately nine-day PBMC culture with coronavirus spike peptide pools or control peptides (ViraFEST assay). An Oncomine TCR Beta short-read assay was used to sequence the DNA from cultured CD4+ T cells. Each CDR3 protein gets one entry after TCRdb re-called the PCR reads with MiXCR. The profile shows more than 9,000 distinct CDR3 sequences, 50% to 75% of them singletons. The antigens of these receptors remain unknown. Source material: CD4+ T cells from blood, cultured in vitro. The receptors were gathered from a human donor who had recovered from COVID-19.

The J gene is TRBJ2-3, the V gene TRBV7-9; 8 bases align to TRBD2. The CDR3 is 17 residues long. The trim removed 5 bases at V and 2 bases at J, leaving 12 bases unmatched. Germline lookup yields CDR1 SEHNR and CDR2 FQNEAQ (reference sequence). This CDR3 reads CASSPRTSWDLTDTQYF. The CDR3 DNA sequence: TGTGCCAGCAGCCCCCGGACTAGCTGGGATCTCACAGATACGCAGTATTTT.

The gene calls are TRBV2 and TRBJ2-1; 12 bases line up with TRBD2. Looked up from germline, CDR1 is SNHLY and CDR2 is FYNNEI. The CDR3 covers 18 residues. Germline trimming cut 8 bases from V and 0 bases from J; bases unmatched to any gene: 11. The CDR3 bases are TGTGCCAGCGGTACCGGGACTAGCGGGTCCCGCTCCTACAATGAGCAGTTCTTC. The encoded protein is CASGTGTSGSRSYNEQFF.

This chain links TRBV6-2 or TRBV6-3 with TRBJ2-7, with D perhaps matching TRBD1 (6 bases). The CDR3 is made up of 13 amino acids. V lost 2 bases and J lost 3, with 8 bases in between. The germline V gene has CDR1 MNHEY and CDR2 SVGEGT. The CDR3 nucleotides read TGTGCCAGCAGTTACCGGGACAACTACGAGCAGTACTTC. Translation: CASSYRDNYEQYF.

The genes are TRBV27 and TRBJ2-1; 9 bases agree with TRBD2. The CDR3 consists of 17 residues. CDR1 MNHEY and CDR2 SMNVEV come from the germline V gene (reference sequence). V trimming: 6 bases; J trimming: 2 bases; junction bases outside the gene matches: 11. CDR3 residues: CASSPRRGRETYNEQFF. In nucleotides, the CDR3 is TGTGCCAGCAGCCCCCGGCGCGGGAGGGAGACCTACAATGAGCAGTTCTTC.

The chain employs TRBV6-2 or TRBV6-3 and TRBJ1-4, with D unclear. The V and J ends lost 3 bases and 6 bases respectively, with 17 bases between them. The CDR3 is made up of 16 amino acids. Germline V gives CDR1 MNHEY, CDR2 SVGEGT. The CDR3 region is CASSYGFGHADEKLFF. The CDR3 nucleotides read TGTGCCAGCAGTTATGGTTTTGGGCATGCGGATGAAAAACTGTTTTTT.

Regarding this clonotype: The conserved phenylalanine or tryptophan normally closing the CDR3 is absent here, so this likely arose from a read error. The chain employs TRBV6-2 or TRBV6-3 and TRBJ2-3; TRBD2 might be the D (6 bases). The CDR3 is 16 residues long. Trimming stripped 0 bases from V and 2 bases from J, with 12 bases between. Germline V gives CDR1 MNHEY, CDR2 SVGEGT. The CDR3 protein is CASSYSKWDSTDTQYL. The CDR3 DNA reads TGTGCCAGCAGTTACTCTAAGTGGGACTCCACAGATACGCAGTATCTT.

The rearrangement joins TRBV6-4 to TRBJ1-1, with 8 nucleotides matching TRBD1. The CDR3 is 13 residues long. CDR1 MRHNA and CDR2 SNTAGT come from the germline V gene. The ends lost 6 bases at V and 5 bases at J; junction bases unmatched: 5. CDR3 DNA: TGTGCCAGCAGACGGACAGGGTCAACTGAAGCTTTCTTT. Translating gives CASRRTGSTEAFF.

The CDR3 coding sequence is TGTGCCATCAGTGAGTCAGGTCCTAGCAGAAAAGATACGCAGTATTTT. Translation gives CAISESGPSRKDTQYF. The rearrangement links TRBV10-3 to TRBJ2-3; D possibly corresponds to TRBD2 (5 bases). The CDR3 is 16 amino acids. Germline CDR1 is ENHRY and CDR2 is SYGVKD. Between the trimmed V and J ends, which lost 0 bases and 5 bases, there was a span of 15 bases.

V is TRBV7-2 and J is TRBJ1-6; D is undetermined. Germline CDR1 is SGHTA and CDR2 is FQGNSA. V lost 5 bases and J lost 11, with 13 bases in between. The CDR3 length is 13 residues. CDR3 in DNA: TGTGCCAGCAGCGCCGAGAGGGTTACACCCCTCCACTTT. Protein: CASSAERVTPLHF.

The chain recombines TRBV19 with TRBJ2-2; 7 bases agree with TRBD2. Losses at the gene ends were 8 bases for V and 6 bases for J; bases not matched to a gene: 6. The CDR3 is 13 residues long. The V gene's germline CDR1 is LNHDA and CDR2 SQIVND (reference sequence). This CDR3 is CASGRESAGELFF. The CDR3 DNA is TGTGCCAGTGGGCGGGAGTCCGCCGGGGAGCTGTTTTTT.

The chain recombines TRBV20-1 with TRBJ1-5; perhaps TRBD1 as D (6 bases). The CDR3 contains 13 residues. V dropped 4 bases and J dropped 6 bases, with 13 bases sitting between them. From germline, CDR1 is DFQATT and CDR2 SNEGSKA (reference sequence). CDR3 nucleotide sequence: TGCAGTGCTATCATTAAACAGGGTCAGCCCCAGCATTTT. Amino acid sequence: CSAIIKQGQPQHF.

This chain connects TRBV20-1 to TRBJ2-7; TRBD2 aligns across 8 bases. V lost 4 bases, J lost 1 base, and 6 bases stayed unmatched. The germline V gene has CDR1 DFQATT and CDR2 SNEGSKA (reference sequence). The CDR3 runs 14 residues. This CDR3 reads CSANRLAGSYEQYF. CDR3 in DNA: TGCAGTGCTAATCGGCTAGCGGGTTCCTACGAGCAGTACTTC.

V is TRBV20-1 and J is TRBJ2-4; 7 bases line up with TRBD1. Germline CDR1 DFQATT, CDR2 SNEGSKA (reference sequence). The CDR3 contains 14 residues. Unmatched junction bases numbered 3, after V lost 3 bases and J lost 1 base. The CDR3 loop reads CSASPDRAKNIQYF. In DNA form, the CDR3 reads TGCAGTGCTAGCCCGGACAGGGCCAAAAACATTCAGTACTTC.

This chain connects TRBV2 to TRBJ2-1, with TRBD2 matching 7 bases. The CDR3 consists of 15 residues. Trimming cost V 2 bases and J 4 bases; bases outside gene matches: 5. Germline CDR1 reads SNHLY; CDR2 reads FYNNEI. In DNA form, the CDR3 reads TGTGCCAGCAGTGAAAGGCTAGCGGTGTACAATGAGCAGTTCTTC. As protein: CASSERLAVYNEQFF. The full variable domain, its missing parts supplied by reference TRBV2 and TRBJ2-1, is EPEVTQTPSHQVTQMGQEVILRCVPISNHLYFYWYRQILGQKVEFLVSFYNNEISEKSEIFDDQFSVERPDGSNFTLKIRSTKLEDSAMYFCASSERLAVYNEQFFGPGTRLTVL.

The chain joins TRBV2 to TRBJ1-5; tentatively, D is TRBD1 (5 bases). The CDR3 contains 13 residues. The germline CDR1 and CDR2 sequences are SNHLY and FYNNEI. V was trimmed by 7 bases and J by 7 bases, leaving 14 bases between them. This CDR3 is CASTAGNGQPQHF. The CDR3 region has the DNA TGTGCCAGCACCGCAGGGAATGGGCAGCCCCAGCATTTT.

This clonotype was detected only a few times. The chain links TRBV20-1 to TRBJ2-7; D gene uncertain. Trimming shortened V by 6 bases and J by 2 bases, and 11 bases separated the two germline ends. The CDR3 is made up of 12 amino acids. Germline values: CDR1 DFQATT, CDR2 SNEGSKA (reference sequence). The CDR3 spells CSAQRVPYEQYF. The DNA of the CDR3 is TGCAGTGCACAAAGGGTGCCCTACGAGCAGTACTTC.

The chain links TRBV20-1 to TRBJ2-7, with 7 bases that match TRBD2. The CDR3 is 15 residues long. Germline CDR1 DFQATT, CDR2 SNEGSKA (reference sequence). Trimming removed 0 bases from V and 0 bases from J; junction bases left unmatched: 5. CDR3 bases: TGCAGTGCTAGAGATGGGAGGGTGGGCTCCTACGAGCAGTACTTC. It codes for CSARDGRVGSYEQYF.

This clonotype was seen more than once but under ten times. This chain links TRBV10-3 with TRBJ2-5; 9 positions agree with TRBD1. After removal of 5 bases from V and 2 bases from J, the junction contained 9 bases not matched to a gene. This CDR3 has 16 amino acids. The V gene's germline CDR1 is ENHRY and CDR2 SYGVKD. CDR3 in DNA: TGTGCCATCAGTCTCCAAGGACAGGGGCCTCAAGAGACCCAGTACTTC. Encoded protein: CAISLQGQGPQETQYF.

J is TRBJ1-5 and V is TRBV15; possible D gene TRBD1, 5 bases. The V end lost 0 bases, the J end lost 3 bases, and 9 bases lay between the germline ends. The germline V gene has CDR1 LNHNV and CDR2 YYDKDF (reference sequence). CDR3 length equals 15 residues. The CDR3 DNA is TGTGCCACCAGCAGAGAGGGACGGCACAATCAGCCCCAGCATTTT. It encodes CATSREGRHNQPQHF.

The chain couples TRBV7-2 to TRBJ2-1, with D uncertain. Per germline, CDR1 SGHTA and CDR2 FQGNSA. There are 15 residues in the CDR3. Trimming took off 0 bases at V and 0 bases at J, with 6 bases between the two ends. CDR3 nucleotide sequence: TGTGCCAGCAGCTTAGCGGTCAGCTCCTACAATGAGCAGTTCTTC. This sequence encodes CASSLAVSSYNEQFF. Complete variable domain (other parts from reference TRBV7-2 and TRBJ2-1): GAGVSQSPSNKVTEKGKDVELRCDPISGHTALYWYRQSLGQGLEFLIYFQGNSAPDKSGLPSDRFSAERTGGSVSTLTIQRTQQEDSAVYLCASSLAVSSYNEQFFGPGTRLTVL.

V and J are TRBV6-2 or TRBV6-3 and TRBJ2-2; TRBD1 is a possible D gene (5 bases). Per germline, CDR1 MNHEY and CDR2 SVGEGT. Trimming removed 4 bases at V and 9 bases at J, with 30 bases between. CDR3 size: 19 residues. The CDR3 sequence: CASSSSTLSRTRQRWELFF. CDR3 nucleotides: TGTGCCAGCAGTTCCTCGACCCTATCCAGGACCAGACAGCGTTGGGAGCTGTTTTTT.

The chain joins TRBV28 to TRBJ1-6; D not certain. This CDR3 has 16 amino acids. The V gene lost 2 bases and the J gene lost 4 bases, with 12 bases spanning the gap. Looked up from germline, CDR1 is MDHEN and CDR2 is SYDVKM. This chain's CDR3 is CASSLTFGTYNSPLHF. The CDR3, as DNA: TGTGCCAGCAGTTTAACGTTCGGAACGTATAATTCACCCCTCCACTTT.

V and J are TRBV2 and TRBJ2-3, with TRBD2 matching over 9 bases. The CDR3 has 14 residues. Looked up from germline, CDR1 is SNHLY and CDR2 is FYNNEI. The ends lost 2 bases at V and 6 bases at J; junction bases unmatched: 3. In DNA, the CDR3 is TGTGCCAGCAGTGAATTGCTAGCGGGGGATACGCAGTATTTT. This translates into CASSELLAGDTQYF.

The rearrangement joins TRBV20-1 to TRBJ2-7; D call uncertain. V was shortened by 1 base and J by 2 bases, with 12 bases between the two germline ends. This CDR3 has 14 residues. Looked up from germline, CDR1 is DFQATT and CDR2 is SNEGSKA (reference sequence). Written as DNA, the CDR3 is TGCAGTGCTAGAGGTCAGGCCTCACCCTACGAGCAGTACTTC. This gives the protein CSARGQASPYEQYF.

The V call is TRBV20-1, the J call TRBJ1-1; D gene ambiguous. The CDR3 length is 16 residues. V shed 3 bases and J shed 4 bases, with 21 bases lying between them. CDR1 and CDR2 from the germline V gene are DFQATT and SNEGSKA (reference sequence). DNA for the CDR3: TGCAGTGCTAGTCTTCTTCAGATAACAAGGCGCACTGAAGCTTTCTTT. Translation gives CSASLLQITRRTEAFF.